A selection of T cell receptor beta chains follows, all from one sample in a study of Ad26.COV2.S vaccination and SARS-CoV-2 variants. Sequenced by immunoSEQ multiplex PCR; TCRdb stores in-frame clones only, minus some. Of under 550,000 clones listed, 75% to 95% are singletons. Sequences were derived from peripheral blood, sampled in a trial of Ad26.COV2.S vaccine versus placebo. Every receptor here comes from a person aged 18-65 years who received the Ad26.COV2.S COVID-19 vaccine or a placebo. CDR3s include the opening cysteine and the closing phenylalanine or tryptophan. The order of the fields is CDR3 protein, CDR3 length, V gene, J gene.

cdr3_aa: CASSESQGSGRSTGELFF
cdr3_length: 18
v_call: TRBV25-1
j_call: TRBJ2-2

cdr3_aa: CSGRSTGGSEAFF
cdr3_length: 13
v_call: TRBV29-1
j_call: TRBJ1-1

cdr3_aa: CASSSQPENTEAFF
cdr3_length: 14
v_call: TRBV13
j_call: TRBJ1-1

cdr3_aa: CAWSEGGQGSYGYTF
cdr3_length: 15
v_call: TRBV30
j_call: TRBJ1-2

cdr3_aa: CASSYSTSEQYF
cdr3_length: 12
v_call: TRBV6-6
j_call: TRBJ2-7

cdr3_aa: CASSTGLDYGYTF
cdr3_length: 13
v_call: TRBV6-5
j_call: TRBJ1-2

cdr3_aa: CASSILQGRELFF
cdr3_length: 13
v_call: TRBV19
j_call: TRBJ2-2

cdr3_aa: CASGTGKETQYF
cdr3_length: 12
v_call: TRBV28
j_call: TRBJ2-5

cdr3_aa: CASSKEKQMGQGEFEAFF
cdr3_length: 18
v_call: TRBV21-1
j_call: TRBJ1-1

cdr3_aa: CASSLDTATNEKLFF
cdr3_length: 15
v_call: TRBV28
j_call: TRBJ1-4

cdr3_aa: CASSPQGRGGLDGYTF
cdr3_length: 16
v_call: TRBV7-2
j_call: TRBJ1-2

cdr3_aa: CASSSQGASYEQYF
cdr3_length: 14
v_call: TRBV6-2/TRBV6-3
j_call: TRBJ2-7

cdr3_aa: CASSLSDPGELFF
cdr3_length: 13
v_call: TRBV7-8
j_call: TRBJ2-2

cdr3_aa: CAWTSGSPDTQYF
cdr3_length: 13
v_call: TRBV30
j_call: TRBJ2-3

cdr3_aa: CASSVRGGQGNYGYTF
cdr3_length: 16
v_call: TRBV9
j_call: TRBJ1-2

cdr3_aa: CASSLSGQGGGQGYTF
cdr3_length: 16
v_call: TRBV27
j_call: TRBJ1-2

cdr3_aa: CSCMDNSYEQYF
cdr3_length: 12
v_call: TRBV29-1
j_call: TRBJ2-7

cdr3_aa: CAWARDRNTEAFF
cdr3_length: 13
v_call: TRBV30
j_call: TRBJ1-1

cdr3_aa: CASSLQGTSVNTGELFF
cdr3_length: 17
v_call: TRBV7-2
j_call: TRBJ2-2

cdr3_aa: CAWGDTGTGNTIYF
cdr3_length: 14
v_call: TRBV30
j_call: TRBJ1-3

cdr3_aa: CASSHPGALSVAEAFF
cdr3_length: 16
v_call: TRBV28
j_call: TRBJ1-1

cdr3_aa: CASTYILAGVTDTQYF
cdr3_length: 16
v_call: TRBV7-9
j_call: TRBJ2-3

cdr3_aa: CATSRLNQPQHF
cdr3_length: 12
v_call: TRBV15
j_call: TRBJ1-5

cdr3_aa: CASSDTPRGNYGYTF
cdr3_length: 15
v_call: TRBV2
j_call: TRBJ1-2

cdr3_aa: CASREGGDGQPQHF
cdr3_length: 14
v_call: TRBV28
j_call: TRBJ1-5